The 17 T cell receptor beta chains listed next were all sequenced from one sample in a study of post-analysis software for immune sequencing data. Study outcomes and limitations: The five TRBV segments detected at higher frequency in patients than in controls included TRBV5-6, TRBV5-1 and TRBV20-1.

The authors incorporated unique molecular identifiers into the TCR beta cDNA libraries. A single record per CDR3 protein comes from TCRdb applying MiXCR to the PCR reads. Of 170,000 or so distinct CDR3 sequences listed, roughly 30% are singletons. These TCRs are of unknown antigen specificity. Sequenced input: blood. These receptor sequences come from a girl between 10 and 17 years old with multiple sclerosis.

The sample holds many counts of this clonotype. V and J are TRBV11-2 and TRBJ2-1; weak D call: TRBD2 (5 bases). This CDR3 has 14 amino acids. Germline lookup yields CDR1 SGHAT and CDR2 FQNNGV. Trimming removed 5 bases at V and 7 bases at J, with 15 bases between. In nucleotides, the CDR3 is TGTGCCAGCAGCCGGGGAATGGGAGTAAATGAGCAGTTCTTC. Protein product: CASSRGMGVNEQFF.

V and J are TRBV7-9 and TRBJ2-6; 7 bases agree with TRBD2. There are 19 residues in the CDR3. The germline gives CDR1 SEHNR, CDR2 FQNEAQ (reference sequence). The junction had 19 bases not matched to a gene; V was cut back by 7 bases and J by 4 bases. The DNA of the CDR3 is TGTGCCAGCACCCTTAATCTCAGGGAGGGAGTATCAGGGGCCAACGTCCTGACTTTC. It is translated as CASTLNLREGVSGANVLTF.

For this clonotype: A clone one base away is much larger, so this may be a read error. The chain employs TRBV12-3 or TRBV12-4 and TRBJ1-2; 7 nucleotides line up with TRBD1. The CDR3 contains 13 residues. The CDR3 nucleotides read TGTACCAGCACCCCAGGGGGTTCGAATGGCTACACCTTC. Translated, it gives CTSTPGGSNGYTF.

Remarks on this clonotype: Being one base from a much bigger clone, this may be a read error. The rearrangement joins TRBV20-1 to TRBJ2-1, with D perhaps matching TRBD1 or TRBD2 (5 bases each). The CDR3 length is 14 residues. Germline CDR1 and CDR2: DFQATT and SNEGSKA (reference sequence). CDR3 in DNA: TGCAGTGCTACAACCGGGGCCCCCTACAGTGAGCAGTTCTTC. Amino acids: CSATTGAPYSEQFF.

V and J are TRBV20-1 and TRBJ2-7, with 7 positions matching TRBD2. V was clipped by 5 bases and J by 5 bases; unmatched bases: 6. Per germline, CDR1 DFQATT and CDR2 SNEGSKA (reference sequence). This CDR3 comprises 12 residues. The CDR3 coding sequence is TGCAGTGCTTATAGCGGGTCCCACGAGCAGTACTTC. Encoded protein: CSAYSGSHEQYF.

This clonotype was detected a few times. The chain couples TRBV5-1 to TRBJ2-1; D uncertain. The CDR3 sequence is 14 residues long. The germline gives CDR1 SGHRS, CDR2 YFSETQ. V shed 1 base and J shed 6 bases, with 11 bases lying between them. The CDR3 protein is CASSLRQTLNEQFF. DNA of the CDR3: TGCGCCAGCAGCTTGCGGCAGACCCTCAATGAGCAGTTCTTC.

A single count supports this clonotype. This may arise from a read error, as a much more abundant clone is one base away. The chain employs TRBV7-8 and TRBJ2-1; the D is unclear. The CDR3 contains 16 residues. Looked up from germline, CDR1 is SGHVS and CDR2 is FQNEAQ. The CDR3 here is CASSSETHTSYNERFF. The CDR3 bases are TGTGCCAGCAGCTCGGAGACTCATACCTCCTACAATGAGCGGTTCTTC.

The V call is TRBV5-1, the J call TRBJ2-5, with a tentative D call TRBD1 (6 bases). Germline CDR1 SGHRS, CDR2 YFSETQ. The V end was cut by 4 bases, the J end by 1 base, with 11 bases between. The CDR3 contains 14 residues. This CDR3 reads CASSPHRAQETQYF. The CDR3, as DNA: TGCGCCAGCAGCCCCCACAGGGCCCAAGAGACCCAGTACTTC.

Comment on this clonotype: A junction end diverges from the germline sequence, so it may reflect a read error. This chain connects TRBV12-3 or TRBV12-4 to TRBJ2-3; 7 nucleotides agree with TRBD2. CDR3 length: 16 residues. CDR3 in amino acids: CASSDWTRSRADTQYF. DNA for the CDR3: TGTGCCAGCAGTGACTGGACTAGATCGAGAGCAGATACGCAATATTTT.

The count of this clonotype is one. A single base separates this from a much larger clone, so it may be a read error. The chain combines TRBV20-1 with TRBJ2-7; 7 bases map to TRBD2. CDR1 and CDR2 (germline): DFQATT, SNEGSKA (reference sequence). CDR3 length equals 14 residues. The CDR3 here is CSASGLAVPYDQYF. For the CDR3, the DNA is TGCAGTGCTAGTGGCCTAGCGGTCCCCTACGATCAGTACTTC.

CDR3 sequence reads: CAWSLGDAYNEQFF. CDR3 nucleotides: TGTGCCTGGAGTTTGGGGGACGCCTACAATGAGCAGTTCTTC. The chain joins TRBV30 to TRBJ2-1; the D gene could be TRBD1 or TRBD2 (5 bases each). Between the trimmed V and J ends, which lost 2 bases and 2 bases, there was a span of 10 bases. The germline CDR1 and CDR2 sequences are GTSNPN and SVGIG (reference sequence). The CDR3 is made up of 14 amino acids.

This clonotype was seen ten or more times. This chain links TRBV29-1 with TRBJ2-3; no definite D call. This CDR3 region has 12 residues. V shed 8 bases and J shed 2 bases, with 11 bases lying between them. The germline gives CDR1 SQVTM, CDR2 ANQGSEA. The CDR3 bases are TGCAGCTCCGCGGCAAACACAGATACGCAGTATTTT. Translating it yields CSSAANTDTQYF.

This clonotype was observed at least ten times. This chain connects TRBV7-6 to TRBJ2-3; 7 bases agree with TRBD2. V lost 4 bases and J lost 3; bases outside the gene matches: 7. In germline, CDR1 is SGHVS, CDR2 FNYEAQ. The CDR3 runs 15 residues. DNA of the CDR3: TGTGCCAGCAGCTCCAGCGGGACGAGAACAGATACGCAGTATTTT. It encodes CASSSSGTRTDTQYF.

A remark on this clonotype: This may be a read error: a much more frequent sequence differs by one nucleotide. The V and J genes are TRBV6-4 and TRBJ1-2; weak D call: TRBD1 (6 bases). This CDR3 region has 13 residues. Germline assignment: CDR1 MRHNA and CDR2 SNTAGT. The CDR3 is CAGSAGATYGYTF. CDR3 in DNA: TGTGCCGGCAGTGCAGGGGCTACCTATGGCTACACCTTC.

Many counts were recorded for this clonotype. The chain carries TRBV29-1 and TRBJ2-7, with D possibly TRBD1 on 6 matching bases. Germline values: CDR1 SQVTM, CDR2 ANQGSEA. V was cut by 4 bases and J by 2 bases, with 9 bases left in between. This CDR3 has 12 amino acids. The CDR3 DNA reads TGCAGCGTTGGTTCAGGGGCCTACGAGCAGTACTTC. It codes for CSVGSGAYEQYF.

This clonotype was detected ten times or more. The V call is TRBV6-5, the J call TRBJ2-5; D not resolved. V was shortened by 3 bases and J by 5 bases, with 10 bases between the two germline ends. CDR1 is MNHEY, CDR2 SVGAGI, per germline. The CDR3 spans 13 residues. The chain's CDR3 is CASSYRMEETQYF. For the CDR3, the DNA is TGTGCCAGCAGTTATCGGATGGAGGAGACCCAGTACTTC.

The rearrangement links TRBV29-1 to TRBJ2-2; D possibly matches TRBD1 or TRBD2 (6 bases each). Deletions cut 5 bases from V and 3 bases from J, with 10 bases between. Germline V gene data show CDR1 as SQVTM and CDR2 as ANQGSEA. There are 13 residues in the CDR3. The CDR3 protein is CSVRGRDTGELFF. Here the CDR3 DNA reads TGCAGCGTTCGGGGGCGGGACACCGGGGAGCTGTTTTTT.